This record covers a single T cell receptor beta chain. Its target is unknown. The CDR3 has 16 residues. Looked up from germline, CDR1 is SGHTA and CDR2 is FQGNSA. J lost 3 bases, V lost 5 bases, and 10 bases had no gene match. This record comes from a study of T cell responses to AZD1222 COVID-19 vaccine. Study-level results: Donors were chiefly white British, with a greater number of females, and clonal diversity was perhaps underestimated. Sampled repertoires all dated from after the peak T cell response.

Pooling was applied to second doses at about 4 or about 12 weeks. Only in-frame clones appear in the TCRdb table, and some are missing; sequencing was by immunoSEQ multiplex PCR. This sample carries around 130,000 clones, around 90% of them seen once, and the ten largest clones take about 1.1%. Sequencing used peripheral blood, obtained 28 days after the second AZD1222 dose. The TCR was taken from an adult who received the AZD1222 COVID-19 vaccine. The V call is TRBV7-2, the J call TRBJ2-3; 8 bases agree with TRBD2. The CDR3 spells CASSPNLAGGTDTQYF. CDR3 in DNA: TGTGCCAGCAGCCCTAACCTGGCGGGAGGTACAGATACGCAGTATTTT.